This T cell receptor (beta chain) was documented in a study of tumor and adjacent non-tumor tissue in lung cancer. Study findings and constraints: TCR diversity was significantly greater in tumor than normal lung tissue.

This sample's RNA came from whole unsorted tissue. In the case of this clonotype: Its antigen is unidentified. Compared with germline, one end of the junction differs, possibly owing to a read error.

TCRbeta libraries were built with three rounds of nested PCR, modified from ARM-PCR. Each CDR3 protein is one row after TCRdb ran MiXCR on the multiplex PCR reads. The sample holds some 77,000 distinct CDR3 sequences, around 65% seen once. This CDR3 region has 14 residues. The V gene is TRBV12-3 or TRBV12-4, the J gene TRBJ2-2, with no clear D. This receptor was identified in a woman aged 65 to 85 with non-small cell lung cancer. Sequenced: lung tumor tissue. The DNA of the CDR3 is TGTGCCAGCGGTCCCCGATTGAACACCGGGCAGCTGTTTTTT. Its translation: CASGPRLNTGQLFF.